The 27 T cell receptor beta chains presented below share a single source sample, sequenced in a study of neoadjuvant anti-PD-1 for oral cavity cancer (dated by TCRdb to the early 2020s). Libraries were prepared through the immunoSEQ multiplex PCR assay. TCRdb re-hosts the immuneACCESS table, in-frame sequences only. Its copies lack some clones; in the studies checked, an unresolved V gene accounts for under half of them, and the cause for the rest is not known. This sample lists nearly 8,000 clones; approximately 70% were detected once. The ten largest clones capture roughly 2.8% of the sample. The meaning of the sample's time point label: after neoadjuvant nivolumab, at surgical resection. Sequencing used PBMCs, obtained after nivolumab (anti-PD-1) treatment. Receptors originate from a person between 40 and 80 years old with oral cavity squamous cell carcinoma.

The genes are TRBV5-4 and TRBJ1-1; D uncertain. V lost 3 bases, J lost 1 base, and 10 bases lay in between. Germline V gene sequence: CDR1 SGHNT, CDR2 YYREEE (reference sequence). CDR3 length: 14 residues. The CDR3 region has the DNA TGTGCCAGCAGCTCCTTAATAGGGAACACTGAAGCTTTCTTT. Its protein product is CASSSLIGNTEAFF. Complete variable domain (other parts from reference TRBV5-4 and TRBJ1-1): ETGVTQSPTHLIKTRGQQVTLRCSSQSGHNTVSWYQQALGQGPQFIFQYYREEENGRGNFPPRFSGLQFPNYSSELNVNALELDDSALYLCASSSLIGNTEAFFGQGTRLTVV.

The chain uses TRBV25-1 and TRBJ2-3; D gene ambiguous. V was pared by 2 bases and J by 3 bases, with 3 bases between. The CDR3 loop spans 12 amino acids. The germline V gene encodes CDR1 MGHDK and CDR2 SYGVNS. The CDR3 region has the DNA TGTGCCAGCAGTGAAGCAACAGATACGCAGTATTTT. Amino acid sequence: CASSEATDTQYF. Full variable domain (rest looked up from reference TRBV25-1 and TRBJ2-3): EADIYQTPRYLVIGTGKKITLECSQTMGHDKMYWYQQDPGMELHLIHYSYGVNSTEKGDLSSESTVSRIRTEHFPLTLESARPSHTSQYLCASSEATDTQYFGPGTRLTVL.

The chain couples TRBV4-3 to TRBJ1-5, with no clear D. The CDR3 runs to 13 residues. Trimming removed 0 bases from V and 6 bases from J, with 6 bases in between. CDR1 is LGHNA, CDR2 YSLEER, per germline. This CDR3 is CASSQDKGQPQHF. For the CDR3, the DNA is TGCGCCAGCAGCCAAGACAAAGGTCAGCCCCAGCATTTT.

This chain joins TRBV7-2 and TRBJ2-5; D may be TRBD1 (6 bases). Germline-derived CDR1 and CDR2 are SGHTA and FQGNSA. This CDR3 region has 14 residues. V was cut by 3 bases and J by 7 bases, with 15 bases left in between. DNA of the CDR3: TGTGCCAGCAGCTTGGCGCGGCAAGGGGGGACCCAGTACTTC. Translating gives CASSLARQGGTQYF.

The chain is built from TRBV6-6 and TRBJ2-5; 10 bases match TRBD1. Trimming took 5 bases from V and 4 from J; bases not matched to a gene: 7. Germline CDR1 MNHNY, CDR2 SVGAGI (reference sequence). This CDR3 has 15 residues. The CDR3 region is CASSDRGPYRETQYF. The CDR3 DNA reads as TGTGCCAGCAGTGACAGGGGGCCCTACCGAGAGACCCAGTACTTC.

The chain combines TRBV11-2 with TRBJ2-7, with D maybe TRBD1 (7 bases). V lost 1 base, J lost 3 bases, and 16 bases lay in between. Germline CDR1 and CDR2: SGHAT and FQNNGV. This CDR3 is 16 amino acids long. The CDR3 DNA reads TGTGCCAGCAGCTTAGGGCCCGGCCAGGGGGGCTACGAGCAGTACTTC. This encodes CASSLGPGQGGYEQYF.

The V gene is TRBV2, the J gene TRBJ1-1; TRBD1 matches at 9 bases. The CDR3 contains 13 residues. Germline CDR1 is SNHLY and CDR2 is FYNNEI. The V and J ends lost 8 bases and 4 bases, in that order; junction bases with no gene match: 5. The CDR3 loop is CASRTGESTEAFF. The CDR3 nucleotides are TGTGCCAGCCGGACAGGGGAGAGCACTGAAGCTTTCTTT.

In its sample, this clone was seen once. V is TRBV5-6 and J is TRBJ1-4; D ambiguous. This CDR3 has 14 residues. Between the trimmed V and J ends, which lost 2 bases and 3 bases, there was a span of 8 bases. In germline, CDR1 is SGHDT, CDR2 YYEEEE. As DNA, the CDR3 is TGTGCCAGCAGCTTCCGGACGGCTAATGAAAAACTGTTTTTT. Translated: CASSFRTANEKLFF.

The genes are TRBV7-6 and TRBJ2-5; 9 bases map to TRBD2. The CDR3 has 15 amino acids. In germline, CDR1 is SGHVS, CDR2 FNYEAQ. J gave up 3 bases and V 1 base, and 3 bases lay outside the gene matches. The CDR3 region is CASSLGRLAEETQYF. CDR3 nucleotides: TGTGCCAGCAGCTTAGGTAGACTAGCGGAAGAGACCCAGTACTTC.

The rearrangement uses TRBV6-4 and TRBJ2-1, with 11 bases fitting TRBD2. The J segment lost 8 bases and the V segment lost 0 bases, leaving 3 bases of the junction unmatched. Germline assignment: CDR1 MRHNA and CDR2 SNTAGT. This CDR3 contains 15 residues. The CDR3 loop is CASSDSSGGADEQFF. DNA of the CDR3: TGTGCCAGCAGTGACTCTAGCGGGGGGGCAGATGAGCAGTTCTTC.

The V gene is TRBV5-6, the J gene TRBJ1-1, with no clear D. The CDR3 totals 13 residues. The V end lost 0 bases, the J end lost 2 bases, and 5 bases lay between the germline ends. Germline loops: CDR1 SGHDT, CDR2 YYEEEE. The CDR3 DNA reads as TGTGCCAGCAGCTTGGGGCCCAACACTGAAGCTTTCTTT. Translating gives CASSLGPNTEAFF.

CDR3 DNA sequence: TGTGCCAGCAGCTTGGCGGGCAATGAGCAGTTCTTC. Translation gives CASSLAGNEQFF. The J gene is TRBJ2-1, the V gene TRBV5-4; D is unresolved. The germline V gene has CDR1 SGHNT and CDR2 YYREEE (reference sequence). Trimming stripped 0 bases from V and 6 bases from J, with 4 bases between. The CDR3 spans 12 residues.

This clone was counted only a few times. V and J are TRBV4-1 and TRBJ1-2; the D gene is possibly TRBD1 (5 bases). V shed 1 base and J shed 3 bases, with 9 bases lying between them. The germline gives CDR1 MGHRA, CDR2 YSYEKL. This CDR3 has 14 amino acids. The CDR3 sequence: CASSQAREDYGYTF. CDR3 coding DNA: TGCGCCAGCAGCCAAGCCAGGGAAGACTATGGCTACACCTTC.

The chain couples TRBV4-3 to TRBJ2-5; TRBD2 agrees at 10 bases. The CDR3 has 17 residues. CDR1 is LGHNA, CDR2 YSLEER, per germline. V was pared by 1 base and J by 2 bases, with 7 bases of the junction left unmatched. The CDR3: CASSQGAGGARQETQYF. CDR3 bases: TGCGCCAGCAGCCAAGGAGCGGGGGGGGCTCGACAAGAGACCCAGTACTTC.

This rearrangement joins TRBV28 to TRBJ1-4; unclear D gene. CDR3 length equals 17 residues. The V gene lost 4 bases and the J gene lost 4 bases, with 19 bases spanning the gap. Germline CDR1 reads MDHEN; CDR2 reads SYDVKM. CDR3 protein: CASSSKFSGLRNEKLFF. CDR3 sequence (DNA): TGTGCCAGCAGTTCTAAGTTTTCGGGTCTTCGTAATGAAAAACTGTTTTTT.

Here the CDR3 reads CASSTRPQGIRIDSPLHF. CDR3 in DNA: TGTGCCAGCAGCACAAGGCCACAGGGGATCAGGATCGATTCACCCCTCCACTTT. The chain employs TRBV11-2 and TRBJ1-6; 7 bases agree with TRBD1. Trimming cost V 5 bases and J 8 bases; bases outside gene matches: 18. The CDR3 runs to 18 residues. The germline gives CDR1 SGHAT, CDR2 FQNNGV.

The genes are TRBV7-9 and TRBJ1-2; D unresolved. Per the germline V gene, CDR1 is SEHNR and CDR2 is FQNEAQ (reference sequence). The CDR3 consists of 12 residues. The ends were cut back, 5 bases at V and 7 bases at J, with 11 bases in the middle. This chain's CDR3 is CASSAEGRGYTF. CDR3 sequence (DNA): TGTGCCAGCAGCGCCGAAGGACGTGGCTACACCTTC.

The chain is built from TRBV11-3 and TRBJ1-5, with D perhaps matching TRBD1 (5 bases). Germline V gene lookup returns CDR1 SGHNT and CDR2 YENEEA. The length of the CDR3 is 17 residues. The germline V and J ends were trimmed by 1 base and 1 base, with 14 bases remaining between them. DNA of the CDR3: TGTGCCAGCAGCTTAGGGGGCAGACGCGTGAGCAATCAGCCCCAGCATTTT. Its protein is CASSLGGRRVSNQPQHF.

This chain uses TRBV6-5 with TRBJ2-5; a possible D gene is TRBD1 (5 bases). Germline-derived CDR1 and CDR2 are MNHEY and SVGAGI. The CDR3 spans 11 residues. V gave up 2 bases and J gave up 7 bases, with 5 bases separating them. In DNA, the CDR3 is TGTGCCAGCAGTTACAGGGGGACCCAGTACTTC. Its translation: CASSYRGTQYF.

J is TRBJ1-1 and V is TRBV4-3, with unresolved D. The germline CDR1 and CDR2 sequences are LGHNA and YSLEER. CDR3 length: 15 residues. Trimming removed 1 base at V and 4 bases at J, with 13 bases between. The CDR3 DNA is TGCGCCAGCAGCCAAGCGACCCTCGGTAGCACTGAAGCTTTCTTT. This gives the protein CASSQATLGSTEAFF.

This chain joins TRBV2 and TRBJ1-1, with TRBD1 matching over 10 bases. With V trimmed by 5 bases and J by 0 bases, 12 bases remained unmatched. The CDR3 has 18 residues. The germline V gene encodes CDR1 SNHLY and CDR2 FYNNEI. The CDR3 bases are TGTGCCAGCAGTAGACGGGGGACAGGGGCGAATTTGAACACTGAAGCTTTCTTT. Amino acid sequence: CASSRRGTGANLNTEAFF. The variable domain in full, completed from reference TRBV2 and TRBJ1-1, reads EPEVTQTPSHQVTQMGQEVILRCVPISNHLYFYWYRQILGQKVEFLVSFYNNEISEKSEIFDDQFSVERPDGSNFTLKIRSTKLEDSAMYFCASSRRGTGANLNTEAFFGQGTRLTVV.

The chain recombines TRBV7-2 with TRBJ2-3; possible D gene TRBD1, 7 bases. CDR3 length equals 18 residues. Per the germline V gene, CDR1 is SGHTA and CDR2 is FQGNSA. Trimming took off 0 bases at V and 2 bases at J, with 18 bases between the two ends. CDR3 nucleotides: TGTGCCAGCAGCTTAGCAGGCAGGGGGGCGGCGAACACAGATACGCAGTATTTT. Protein: CASSLAGRGAANTDTQYF.

The CDR3 is CAISVGDPYNEQFF. Written as DNA, the CDR3 is TGTGCCATCAGTGTGGGGGACCCCTACAATGAGCAGTTCTTC. The V and J genes are TRBV10-3 and TRBJ2-1; perhaps D is TRBD1 or TRBD2 (5 bases each). The V end was cut by 4 bases, the J end by 2 bases, with 9 bases between. Germline assignment: CDR1 ENHRY and CDR2 SYGVKD. There are 14 residues in the CDR3.

This sequence joins TRBV5-4 and TRBJ2-6; D is unclear. CDR3 length: 15 amino acids. With 6 bases removed from V and 0 bases from J, the gap between germline ends came to 10 bases. Germline V CDR1 and CDR2: SGHNT, YYREEE (reference sequence). Here the CDR3 reads CASTRAFSGANVLTF. CDR3 coding DNA: TGTGCCAGCACCCGGGCTTTCTCTGGGGCCAACGTCCTGACTTTC.

The CDR3 sequence: CASSLARVGQGNEKLFF. In DNA, the CDR3 is TGTGCCAGCAGCTTAGCGAGAGTTGGACAGGGTAATGAAAAACTGTTTTTT. The chain employs TRBV7-8 and TRBJ1-4; 8 positions agree with TRBD1. Germline V gene lookup returns CDR1 SGHVS and CDR2 FQNEAQ. After removal of 0 bases from V and 4 bases from J, the junction contained 7 bases not matched to a gene. The CDR3 has 17 amino acids.

The V gene is TRBV9, the J gene TRBJ2-7; no clear D gene. V was cut by 4 bases and J by 6 bases, with 20 bases left in between. The CDR3 is 15 amino acids. Looked up from germline, CDR1 is SGDLS and CDR2 is YYNGEE. CDR3 sequence: CASSRAGYTASEQYF. In DNA form, the CDR3 reads TGTGCCAGCAGCCGAGCAGGTTACACGGCCTCCGAGCAGTACTTC.

The genes are TRBV6-4 and TRBJ2-5; 14 bases agree with TRBD2. With 5 bases clipped from V and 2 bases from J, the junction kept 4 bases outside the gene matches. Germline V CDR1 and CDR2: MRHNA, SNTAGT. The CDR3 contains 16 residues. The CDR3 bases are TGTGCCAGCAGTCCCGGGACTAGCGGGGGTCAAGAGACCCAGTACTTC. This translates into CASSPGTSGGQETQYF.